These 2 T cell receptor beta chains were sequenced from one sample in a study of graft-versus-host responses after intestinal transplantation. Processing of graft tissue released intraepithelial and lamina propria lymphocytes. The data were produced by immunoSEQ multiplex PCR, yet TCRdb's version contains in-frame clones alone and is incomplete. The sample contains approximately 16,000 clones, about 80% of which appear only once. The source was ileum tissue, collected 17 days after transplant. These receptors all come from a human patient who received an intestinal transplant, so some T cells may come from the graft donor.

This chain links TRBV2 with TRBJ1-2, with TRBD1 matching 9 bases. The junction had 5 bases not matched to a gene; V was cut back by 3 bases and J by 0 bases. The germline V gene has CDR1 SNHLY and CDR2 FYNNEI. CDR3 size: 16 residues. CDR3: CASSDADRGSNYGYTF. The CDR3 DNA follows: TGTGCCAGCAGTGATGCGGACAGGGGATCTAACTATGGCTACACCTTC.

The chain couples TRBV11-2 to TRBJ2-7; D is perhaps TRBD2 (6 bases). Germline CDR1 SGHAT, CDR2 FQNNGV. This CDR3 contains 13 residues. V was shortened by 4 bases and J by 9 bases, with 16 bases between the two germline ends. CDR3 region: CASSYWGRLRQYF. The CDR3 DNA reads as TGTGCCAGCAGCTACTGGGGGAGGCTCCGGCAGTACTTC. Supplemented by reference TRBV11-2 and TRBJ2-7, the full variable domain reads EAGVAQSPRYKIIEKRQSVAFWCNPISGHATLYWYQQILGQGPKLLIQFQNNGVVDDSQLPKDRFSAERLKGVDSTLKIQPAKLEDSAVYLCASSYWGRLRQYFGPGTRLTVT.